This T cell receptor beta chain was observed in a study of blood T cell repertoires in COVID-19. One Seattle source followed patients from active infection through their disease course. In the original workflow: Reference gene primer amplification gave estimated nucleated cell counts. The method was immunoSEQ multiplex PCR; TCRdb's version includes in-frame clones alone and lacks a portion of them. Clone size and V and J calls were adopted from that table, with D and trimming inferred from the DNA. The data contain about 180,000 clones, approximately 87% of them seen just once; the ten biggest clones take up roughly 20%. Trimming took off 5 bases at V and 0 bases at J, with 15 bases between the two ends. There are 16 residues in the CDR3. The germline gives CDR1 SGHVS, CDR2 FNYEAQ. A single count supports this clone.

This TCR derives from a person aged 70 to 85 with COVID-19, enrolled during active disease. Sequenced material: peripheral blood. The chain links TRBV7-6 to TRBJ2-3; unclear D gene. The CDR3 sequence is CASSPVPYKSTDTQYF. CDR3 sequence (DNA): TGTGCCAGCAGCCCTGTCCCGTATAAAAGCACAGATACGCAGTATTTT.